This TCR beta chain was obtained from a study of spatial heterogeneity in lung cancer. The presence of a unique molecular identifier marked each TCR cDNA molecule. TCRdb analysed the 5' RACE reads with MiXCR anew, one entry per CDR3 protein. This table has around 950 distinct CDR3 sequences, roughly 4% appearing once. Study-wide findings and caveats: The number of expanded tumor alpha and beta chains correlated with mutation number.

Time point denoted: sample taken at primary tumor resection. Whole RNA, which was extracted from tumor, nontumor lung tissue or frozen PBMC, was sequenced without any cell sorting. This CDR3 region has 15 residues. After removal of 4 bases from V and 8 bases from J, the junction contained 7 bases not matched to a gene. CDR1 SEHNR and CDR2 FQNEAQ come from the germline V gene (reference sequence). Remarks on this clonotype: Its matching antigen is unknown.

The origin of this receptor is a male donor with early-stage non-small cell lung cancer. The sample in question was lung tumor tissue, obtained at surgery. The chain recombines TRBV7-9 with TRBJ2-1, with 11 bases fitting TRBD2. CDR3 sequence: CASSSHLAGGDEQFF. CDR3 DNA sequence: TGTGCCAGCAGCTCCCACCTAGCGGGGGGCGATGAGCAGTTCTTC.